A selection of T cell receptor beta chains follows, all from one sample in a study of somatic mutations in cytotoxic T cells in rheumatoid arthritis. Profiling relied on immunoSEQ multiplex PCR, and the TCRdb table lists in-frame clones only, not all of them. The repertoire has about 10,000 clones, just under 85% of them found once; the top ten carry roughly 7.5%. The sequenced sample consisted of CD8+ T cells sorted from blood. Receptor source: an adult with rheumatoid arthritis. CDR3s include the opening cysteine and the closing phenylalanine or tryptophan. The D gene is left open where the match is weak. Clone size is shown for a subset of rows, as once, few, many or a class of expanded clone.

TRBJ2-1,-,TRBD2,TRBV5-1,CASSWVERDSYNEQFF,TGCGCCAGCAGCTGGGTGGAGCGGGATTCATACAATGAGCAGTTCTTC
TRBJ1-1,-,-,TRBV9,CASSVDSLNTEAFF,TGTGCCAGCAGCGTAGACAGCCTGAACACTGAAGCTTTCTTT
TRBJ2-5,large,-,TRBV7-9,CASSLESSMQETQYF,TGTGCCAGCAGCTTAGAGTCTAGCATGCAAGAGACCCAGTACTTC
TRBJ2-7,once,-,TRBV28,CASLGVGGREQYF,TGTGCCAGCCTAGGCGTGGGGGGTCGTGAGCAGTACTTC
TRBJ2-1,once,-,TRBV2,CASSEALLVDNEQFF,TGTGCCAGCAGTGAAGCGCTTCTTGTGGACAATGAGCAGTTCTTC
TRBJ1-6,-,TRBD1,TRBV7-6,CASSYRGQGNNSPLHF,TGTGCCAGCAGCTACAGAGGACAGGGGAATAATTCACCCCTCCACTTT
TRBJ2-3,-,TRBD2,TRBV2,CANSEMLAGENTQYF,TGTGCCAACAGTGAGATGCTAGCGGGAGAAAATACGCAGTATTTT
TRBJ2-1,once,-,TRBV2,CASRGRDTSSYNEQFF,TGTGCCAGCAGGGGCCGGGACACCAGCTCCTACAATGAGCAGTTCTTC
TRBJ2-7,-,TRBD2,TRBV6-4,CASSVERGSPYEQYF,TGTGCCAGCAGTGTCGAGCGGGGTTCCCCCTACGAGCAGTACTTC
TRBJ1-1,-,-,TRBV25-1,CASSEWGGTTEAFF,TGTGCCAGCAGTGAATGGGGGGGCACCACTGAAGCTTTCTTT
TRBJ2-3,-,TRBD1,TRBV11-2,CASSLIRDRQWSTQYF,TGTGCCAGCAGCTTAATACGGGACAGACAATGGAGTACGCAGTATTTT